The source of this T cell receptor beta chain is a study of blood T cell repertoires in COVID-19. Turning to the study itself: T cells, B-cell-depleted T cells, or PBMCs provided the cDNA or gDNA that served as material.

In the source study's methods: Estimation of nucleated cell counts relied on the amplification of reference gene primers. Method: immunoSEQ multiplex PCR; TCRdb's copy keeps in-frame clones and lacks some. The V and J calls and clone size were taken over from that table, and D and trimming were inferred from the DNA. The sample holds roughly 300,000 clones, approximately 89% seen once. This CDR3 region has 13 residues. J was trimmed by 2 bases and V by 5 bases; bases with no gene match: 2. The J gene is TRBJ1-2, the V gene TRBV12-3 or TRBV12-4; 7 positions match TRBD1. Sequencing used peripheral blood. This TCR came from a woman aged 45 to 65 who had recovered from COVID-19. The CDR3 spells CASSVDRNYGYTF. In DNA, the CDR3 is TGTGCCAGCAGTGTGGACAGGAACTATGGCTACACCTTC.